This TCR beta chain was captured in a study of vaccination and CD4 T cells after COVID-19. Cultured CD4+ T cell DNA underwent sequencing with the Oncomine TCR Beta short-read assay. TCRdb reprocessed the PCR reads with MiXCR, giving one entry per CDR3 protein. The table shows roughly 12,000 distinct CDR3 sequences, with 60% occurring only once. As to this clonotype: Its specificity is unknown.

Specified treatment: approximately 10-day PBMC culture with coronavirus spike peptide pools or control peptides (ViraFEST assay). The specimen comprised CD4+ T cells from blood, cultured in vitro, sampled before SARS-CoV-2 vaccination. The origin of this receptor is a human donor who had recovered from COVID-19.

The CDR3 nucleotides read TGTGCCAGCAGTTACGCGGGCTCCGCGATCGGCTACACCTTC. It yields the protein CASSYAGSAIGYTF. This rearrangement joins TRBV6-5 to TRBJ1-2, with D unclear. Deletions cut 2 bases from V and 8 bases from J, with 15 bases between. The CDR3 contains 14 residues. Germline-derived CDR1 and CDR2 are MNHEY and SVGAGI.